Below, 27 T cell receptor beta chains from the same sample are listed, as sequenced in a study of blood T cell repertoires in COVID-19 (dated by TCRdb to the early 2020s). The protocol used for the library was the immunoSEQ multiplex PCR assay. TCRdb carries this immuneACCESS record with in-frame sequences only. Its versions omit some clonotypes, under half of them owing to an unresolved V gene in the studies checked, with the rest unexplained. The sample table contains around 110,000 clones; only one count was recorded for approximately 84% of them. Less than 8% of the sample goes to the ten largest clones. The sequencing input was peripheral blood. These TCRs come from a man aged 65-85 years with active or convalescent COVID-19.

This chain uses TRBV11-3 with TRBJ1-5, with D possibly being TRBD1 (5 bases). Between the trimmed V and J ends, which lost 3 bases and 3 bases, there was a span of 12 bases. CDR3 length: 15 amino acids. The germline CDR1 and CDR2 sequences are SGHNT and YENEEA. The CDR3 bases are TGTGCCAGCAGCTTCGACAGCAGCCCCAATCAGCCCCAGCATTTT. It encodes CASSFDSSPNQPQHF.

As DNA, the CDR3 is TGTGCCAGCAGTTCGGGACAGGAGTTTGAAAAACTGTTTTTT. Translation: CASSSGQEFEKLFF. The chain combines TRBV6-5 with TRBJ1-4; the match to TRBD1 covers 8 bases. Germline trimming cut 4 bases from V and 7 bases from J; bases unmatched to any gene: 5. From germline, CDR1 is MNHEY and CDR2 SVGAGI. The CDR3 extends over 14 amino acids.

The rearrangement uses TRBV3-1 (or the pseudogene TRBV3-2) and TRBJ2-3; 7 bases agree with TRBD1. V trimming: 5 bases; J trimming: 0 bases; junction bases outside the gene matches: 8. This CDR3 contains 16 residues. Germline CDR1 reads LGHDT; CDR2 reads YNNKEL (reference sequence). In nucleotides, the CDR3 is TGTGCCAGCAGCAACTGGGACAGATCTAGCACAGATACGCAGTATTTT. This gives the protein CASSNWDRSSTDTQYF.

Only a few counts were recorded for this clone. This chain joins TRBV6-6 and TRBJ1-2; D is undetermined. The CDR3 extends over 11 amino acids. The germline CDR1 and CDR2 sequences are MNHNY and SVGAGI (reference sequence). V was shortened by 2 bases and J by 7 bases, with 5 bases between the two germline ends. The CDR3 DNA sequence: TGTGCCAGCAGTTACACAGCTGGCTACACCTTC. Amino acids: CASSYTAGYTF.

This sequence joins TRBV7-2 and TRBJ2-1; no firm D call. The V and J ends lost 0 bases and 0 bases respectively, with 6 bases between them. Germline lookup yields CDR1 SGHTA and CDR2 FQGNSA. The CDR3 has 15 amino acids. The CDR3 DNA is TGTGCCAGCAGCTTAGCTACGAGCTCCTACAATGAGCAGTTCTTC. Translated: CASSLATSSYNEQFF. Full variable domain (outside the CDR3, taken from reference TRBV7-2 and TRBJ2-1): GAGVSQSPSNKVTEKGKDVELRCDPISGHTALYWYRQSLGQGLEFLIYFQGNSAPDKSGLPSDRFSAERTGGSVSTLTIQRTQQEDSAVYLCASSLATSSYNEQFFGPGTRLTVL.

The chain links TRBV5-1 to TRBJ1-1, with D perhaps TRBD1 (5 bases). V shed 3 bases and J shed 0 bases, with 15 bases lying between them. The germline V gene encodes CDR1 SGHRS and CDR2 YFSETQ. The CDR3 spans 16 residues. CDR3 protein: CASSSERGGVNTEAFF. As DNA, the CDR3 is TGCGCCAGCAGCTCTGAAAGGGGCGGAGTGAACACTGAAGCTTTCTTT.

CDR3: CASSLGGTQDTGELFF. DNA of the CDR3: TGTGCCAGCAGCTTAGGAGGCACACAGGACACCGGGGAGCTGTTTTTT. The chain recombines TRBV11-3 with TRBJ2-2, with D possibly being TRBD1 (5 bases). Trimming pared 1 base from V and 3 bases from J, leaving 12 bases between. The CDR3 consists of 16 residues. Germline CDR1 reads SGHNT; CDR2 reads YENEEA.

This chain uses TRBV4-3 with TRBJ1-2; 7 nucleotides align to TRBD1. Trimming cost V 0 bases and J 2 bases; bases outside gene matches: 3. The CDR3 is made up of 15 amino acids. CDR1 LGHNA and CDR2 YSLEER come from the germline V gene. The CDR3 bases are TGCGCCAGCAGCCAAGATCACAGGGGCAACTATGGCTACACCTTC. It translates to CASSQDHRGNYGYTF.

CDR3 residues: CASSPRRSRSTHEQYF. CDR3 sequence (DNA): TGTGCCAGCAGTCCGCGGAGAAGCCGGAGTACACACGAGCAGTACTTC. The rearrangement links TRBV6-2 or TRBV6-3 to TRBJ2-7; D is unclear. Germline CDR1 is MNHEY and CDR2 is SVGEGT. The V gene lost 5 bases and the J gene lost 5 bases, with 22 bases spanning the gap. CDR3 length: 16 amino acids.

This clone was observed a handful of times. V usage is TRBV9 and J usage is TRBJ2-4; TRBD1 matches at 10 bases. V lost 4 bases, J lost 11 bases, and 6 bases stayed unmatched. The CDR3 is made up of 13 amino acids. The germline V gene has CDR1 SGDLS and CDR2 YYNGEE. CDR3 coding DNA: TGTGCCAGCAGCCCCTGGGACAGGGGTTTTCAGTACTTC. Its protein is CASSPWDRGFQYF.

The sample holds one count of this clone. The rearrangement joins TRBV4-1 to TRBJ2-3, with D possibly being TRBD1 (5 bases). V dropped 3 bases and J dropped 6 bases, with 13 bases sitting between them. Per the germline V gene, CDR1 is MGHRA and CDR2 is YSYEKL. The CDR3 has 14 residues. CDR3 amino acids: CASSQTTDWDTQYF. The CDR3, as DNA: TGCGCCAGCAGCCAGACGACAGACTGGGATACGCAGTATTTT.

This clone was observed a few times. V and J are TRBV6-5 and TRBJ1-5; TRBD1 is a possible D gene (5 bases). Trimming took off 6 bases at V and 7 bases at J, with 10 bases between the two ends. This CDR3 has 12 residues. Germline V gene sequence: CDR1 MNHEY, CDR2 SVGAGI. The CDR3 is CASRRSGQPQHF. In DNA, the CDR3 is TGTGCCAGCAGACGATCAGGGCAGCCCCAGCATTTT.

The chain carries TRBV19 and TRBJ1-2; TRBD1 agrees at 10 bases. The CDR3 has 12 amino acids. CDR1 is LNHDA, CDR2 SQIVND, per germline (reference sequence). Trimming at V came to 11 bases and at J to 4 bases, leaving 4 bases not matched to a gene. The CDR3: CAGRTGGYGYTF. In DNA form, the CDR3 reads TGTGCCGGCCGGACAGGGGGCTATGGCTACACCTTC.

The CDR3 is CASSLGPKETQYF. The CDR3, as DNA: TGTGCCAGCAGCTTAGGGCCGAAAGAGACCCAGTACTTC. V usage is TRBV7-3 and J usage is TRBJ2-5; D is undetermined. Germline V CDR1 and CDR2: SGHTA, FQGTGA. V lost 2 bases and J 3 bases, leaving 7 bases between the germline ends. The CDR3 consists of 13 residues.

The chain joins TRBV9 to TRBJ2-1; TRBD2 might be the D (6 bases). The CDR3 loop spans 16 amino acids. The V end was cut by 4 bases, the J end by 1 base, with 15 bases between. Germline V gene data show CDR1 as SGDLS and CDR2 as YYNGEE. CDR3 sequence (DNA): TGTGCCAGCAGCCCCCGCGGGATTGGGTCCTACAATGAGCAGTTCTTC. Residues: CASSPRGIGSYNEQFF.

J is TRBJ2-7 and V is TRBV5-6, with TRBD1 identical over 7 bases. The CDR3 loop spans 15 amino acids. Germline lookup yields CDR1 SGHDT and CDR2 YYEEEE. Unmatched junction bases numbered 12, after V lost 6 bases and J lost 3 bases. CDR3 in amino acids: CASTTLGTVVYEQYF. The CDR3, as DNA: TGTGCCAGCACTACCTTAGGGACAGTAGTCTACGAGCAGTACTTC.

The chain employs TRBV19 and TRBJ1-1, with 9 positions matching TRBD1. Unmatched junction bases numbered 10, after V lost 7 bases and J lost 10 bases. Germline V gene sequence: CDR1 LNHDA, CDR2 SQIVND (reference sequence). This CDR3 has 13 residues. For the CDR3, the DNA is TGTGCCAGTACCCCGGACAGGGGAAAGAGAGCTTTCTTT. Translation gives CASTPDRGKRAFF. Full variable domain (outside the CDR3, taken from reference TRBV19 and TRBJ1-1): DGGITQSPKYLFRKEGQNVTLSCEQNLNHDAMYWYRQDPGQGLRLIYYSQIVNDFQKGDIAEGYSVSREKKESFPLTVTSAQKNPTAFYLCASTPDRGKRAFFGQGTRLTVV.

The chain combines TRBV21-1 with TRBJ1-2. TRBV21-1 is reported as a pseudogene. There are 14 residues in the CDR3. In DNA, the CDR3 is TGTGCCAGCAGCGTCCAGAGGGAGATCGATGGCTACACCTTC. Protein: CASSVQREIDGYTF.

The J gene is TRBJ2-1, the V gene TRBV6-2 or TRBV6-3, with unresolved D. This CDR3 region has 13 residues. Germline assignment: CDR1 MNHEY and CDR2 SVGEGT. V lost 0 bases and J 9 bases, leaving 9 bases between the germline ends. CDR3 sequence (DNA): TGTGCCAGCAGTTACTCGATATCGAGTGAGCAGTTCTTC. As protein: CASSYSISSEQFF.

V usage is TRBV23-1 and J usage is TRBJ1-3, with D maybe TRBD1 (5 bases). TRBV23-1 belongs to the ORF category, with a function that is uncertain. Deletions cut 0 bases from V and 0 bases from J, with 12 bases between. This CDR3 comprises 17 residues. The CDR3 DNA reads as TGCGCCAGCAGTCAATCTCCGGACATCAGCTCTGGAAACACCATATATTTT. It yields the protein CASSQSPDISSGNTIYF.

A few counts support this clone. The rearrangement uses TRBV12-3 or TRBV12-4 and TRBJ2-2; no definite D call. V lost 7 bases and J 3 bases, leaving 6 bases between the germline ends. This CDR3 has 12 amino acids. This CDR3 is CASTPDTGELFF. The CDR3 bases are TGTGCCAGCACTCCCGACACCGGGGAGCTGTTTTTT.

The chain is built from TRBV4-3 and TRBJ1-2; D perhaps matches TRBD1 (5 bases). Germline V gene data show CDR1 as LGHNA and CDR2 as YSLEER. The CDR3 sequence is 15 residues long. Between the trimmed V and J ends, which lost 4 bases and 0 bases, there was a span of 12 bases. The CDR3 spells CASSPGHQANYGYTF. DNA for the CDR3: TGCGCCAGCAGCCCCGGACACCAGGCTAACTATGGCTACACCTTC.

CDR3 in DNA: TGCAGCGTTGACTCGAACGGGAATGAGCAGTTCTTC. Its protein is CSVDSNGNEQFF. The chain combines TRBV29-1 with TRBJ2-1; D is undetermined. Trimming left V 3 bases short and J 7 bases short, with 10 bases between. Germline values: CDR1 SQVTM, CDR2 ANQGSEA. The CDR3 has 12 residues.

The rearrangement links TRBV7-9 to TRBJ1-4; tentatively, D is TRBD1 (6 bases). The CDR3 length is 14 residues. Trimming shortened V by 1 base and J by 8 bases, and 11 bases separated the two germline ends. The germline CDR1 and CDR2 sequences are SEHNR and FQNEAQ (reference sequence). CDR3 region: CASSLDAGDEKLFF. The CDR3 region has the DNA TGTGCCAGCAGCTTAGATGCAGGGGACGAAAAACTGTTTTTT.

V usage is TRBV6-5 and J usage is TRBJ1-2, with D possibly matching TRBD1 (5 bases). CDR1 MNHEY and CDR2 SVGAGI come from the germline V gene. The CDR3 has 12 amino acids. V lost 10 bases to trimming and J lost 3 bases, with 12 bases between them. In DNA, the CDR3 is TGTGCCATCTCCACAGGTTACTATGGCTACACCTTC. Its protein product is CAISTGYYGYTF.

The rearrangement uses TRBV19 and TRBJ2-3, with 12 bases matching TRBD2. V was clipped by 2 bases and J by 0 bases; unmatched bases: 6. The CDR3 contains 18 residues. CDR1 and CDR2 (germline): LNHDA, SQIVND (reference sequence). CDR3 coding DNA: TGTGCCAGTAGTATAACTAGCGGGGGGATCACTAGCACAGATACGCAGTATTTT. The encoded protein is CASSITSGGITSTDTQYF.

The chain joins TRBV3-1 (or the pseudogene TRBV3-2) to TRBJ1-2, with 9 positions matching TRBD1. This CDR3 region has 13 residues. Germline V gene data show CDR1 as LGHDT and CDR2 as YNNKEL (reference sequence). J was trimmed by 7 bases and V by 7 bases; bases with no gene match: 7. CDR3 sequence reads: CASTSTGGRGYTF. The CDR3 DNA reads as TGTGCCAGCACCTCGACAGGGGGACGTGGCTACACCTTC.